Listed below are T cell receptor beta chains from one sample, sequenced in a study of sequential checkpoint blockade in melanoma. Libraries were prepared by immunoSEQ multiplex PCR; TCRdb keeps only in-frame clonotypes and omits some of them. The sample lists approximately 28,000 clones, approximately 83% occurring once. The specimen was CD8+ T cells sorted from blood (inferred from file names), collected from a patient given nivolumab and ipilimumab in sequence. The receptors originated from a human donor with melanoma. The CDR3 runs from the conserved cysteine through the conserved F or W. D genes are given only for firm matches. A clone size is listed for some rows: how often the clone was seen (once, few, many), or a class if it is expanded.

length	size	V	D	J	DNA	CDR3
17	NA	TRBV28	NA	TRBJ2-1	TGTGCCAGCCTCCCCATGACCCCGGGGATCCGGGGCAATGAGCAGTTCTTC	CASLPMTPGIRGNEQFF
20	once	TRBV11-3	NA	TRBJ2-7	TGTGCCAGCAGCCAACTAGTACGCGGGGACCCAACGAAGGGGACCTACGAGCAGTACTTC	CASSQLVRGDPTKGTYEQYF
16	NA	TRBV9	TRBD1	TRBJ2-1	TGTGCCAGCAGTGGGGGGACAGGGATGGGCTACAATGAGCAGTTCTTC	CASSGGTGMGYNEQFF
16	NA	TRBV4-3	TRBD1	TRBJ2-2	TGCGCCAGCAACCCAACAGGGGGGTCGGGCACCGGGGAGCTGTTTTTT	CASNPTGGSGTGELFF
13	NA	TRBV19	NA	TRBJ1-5	TGTGCCAGTAGTATATACTCGGATCAGCCCCAGCATTTT	CASSIYSDQPQHF
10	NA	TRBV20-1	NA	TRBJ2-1	TGCAGTGCTCCCGGAGCGGTGCAGTTCTTC	CSAPGAVQFF
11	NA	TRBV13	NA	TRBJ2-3	TGTGCCAGCAGCCCCCGGGATACGCAGTATTTT	CASSPRDTQYF
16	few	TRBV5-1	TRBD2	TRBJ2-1	TGCGCCAGCAGCCCTAGCGGGGCCAGCTCCTACAATGAGCAGTTCTTC	CASSPSGASSYNEQFF
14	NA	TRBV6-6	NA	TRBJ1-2	TGTGCCAGCAGCCAACCCACTAGGTCCTATGGCTACACCTTC	CASSQPTRSYGYTF
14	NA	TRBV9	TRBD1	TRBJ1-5	TGTGCCAGCAGCGTGGGACAGGGGGGTCAGCCCCAGCATTTT	CASSVGQGGQPQHF
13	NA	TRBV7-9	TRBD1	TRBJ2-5	TGTGCCAGCAGCTCGGACAGGTTAGGGACCCAGTACTTC	CASSSDRLGTQYF
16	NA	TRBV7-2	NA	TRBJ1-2	TGTGCCAGCAGCTTATACAAGGGAGGGCGACACTATGGCTACACCTTC	CASSLYKGGRHYGYTF
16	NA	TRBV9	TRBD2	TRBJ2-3	TGTGCCAGCAGCGACCCTGGGGCGGGGGGCACAGATACGCAGTATTTT	CASSDPGAGGTDTQYF
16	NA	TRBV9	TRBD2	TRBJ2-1	TGTGCCAGCAGCGTAGGGGCGGGAGGGATCTACAATGAGCAGTTCTTC	CASSVGAGGIYNEQFF
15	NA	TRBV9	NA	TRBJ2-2	TGTGCCAGCAGCGTACGGAGTAGCTACACCGGGGAGCTGTTTTTT	CASSVRSSYTGELFF
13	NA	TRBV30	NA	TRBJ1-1	TGTGCCTGGAGTACAGGGATGAACACTGAAGCTTTCTTT	CAWSTGMNTEAFF
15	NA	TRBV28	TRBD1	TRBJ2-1	TGTGCCAGCAGTTCCGGGACAGGGGTTCTAAATGAGCAGTTCTTC	CASSSGTGVLNEQFF
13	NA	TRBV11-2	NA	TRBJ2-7	TGTGCCAGCAGCCTACAGGTGACCTACGAGCAGTACTTC	CASSLQVTYEQYF
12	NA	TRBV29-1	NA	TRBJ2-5	TGCAGCGTTGAATCAGGTGGAGAGACCCAGTACTTC	CSVESGGETQYF
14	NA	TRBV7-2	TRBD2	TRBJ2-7	TGTGCCAGCAGCCTGGGACTAGCGGGAATCGAGCAGTACTTC	CASSLGLAGIEQYF
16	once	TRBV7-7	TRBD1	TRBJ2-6	TGTGCCAGCAGCTTAAGTAGGGGGCGTGGGGCCAACGTCCTGACTTTC	CASSLSRGRGANVLTF
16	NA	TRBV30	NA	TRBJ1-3	TGTGCCTGGAGTGAAAGGTCAGGGGACCGAGGAAACACCATATATTTT	CAWSERSGDRGNTIYF
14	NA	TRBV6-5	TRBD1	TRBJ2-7	TGTGCCAGCAGTCCGGGACAGGGGGGTTACGAGCAGTACTTC	CASSPGQGGYEQYF
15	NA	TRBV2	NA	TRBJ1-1	TGTGCCAGCAGCGCCCCCGCACAGGGGAACACTGAAGCTTTCTTT	CASSAPAQGNTEAFF
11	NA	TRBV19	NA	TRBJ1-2	TGTGCCAGTAGTATAGTTGGCGGCTACACCTTC	CASSIVGGYTF
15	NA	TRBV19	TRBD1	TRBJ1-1	TGTGCCAGTAGCTGGGGCCGAGGGGGCGACACTGAAGCTTTCTTT	CASSWGRGGDTEAFF
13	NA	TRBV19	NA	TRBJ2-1	TGTGCCAGTAGTGTTAGCGCCGACAATGAGCAGTTCTTC	CASSVSADNEQFF
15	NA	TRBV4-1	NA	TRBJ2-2	TGCGCCAGCAGCCAAGACAGGGGCCGGGGCGGGGAGCTGTTTTTT	CASSQDRGRGGELFF
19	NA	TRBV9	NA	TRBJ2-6	TGTGCCAGCAGCGTAGCTAAAGTTCTCAGGGGTAACGGGGCCAACGTCCTGACTTTC	CASSVAKVLRGNGANVLTF
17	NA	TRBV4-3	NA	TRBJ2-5	TGCGCCAGCAGCCAAGTAATACAGGGAGTAAGGCAAGAGACCCAGTACTTC	CASSQVIQGVRQETQYF
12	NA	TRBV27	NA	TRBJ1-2	TGTGCCAGCGGACGGGACTCAAATGGCTACACCTTC	CASGRDSNGYTF
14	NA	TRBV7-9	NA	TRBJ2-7	TGTGCCAGCAGCTTAGTCACTCCGGGCTACGAGCAGTACTTC	CASSLVTPGYEQYF
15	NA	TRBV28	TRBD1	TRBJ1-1	TGTGCCAGCAGCCCCGGGACAGGGGCCAACACTGAAGCTTTCTTT	CASSPGTGANTEAFF
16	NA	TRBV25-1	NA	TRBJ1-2	TGTGCCAGCAGTGAATCGGGCACAGCGCTAGCCTATGGCTACACCTTC	CASSESGTALAYGYTF
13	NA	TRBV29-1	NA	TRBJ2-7	TGCAGCGCCGTGGGTGGAAGGTACAGGGAGCAGTACTTC	CSAVGGRYREQYF
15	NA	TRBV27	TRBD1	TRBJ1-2	TGTGCCAGCAGTCCACGGACAGGGGCGGACTATGGCTACACCTTC	CASSPRTGADYGYTF
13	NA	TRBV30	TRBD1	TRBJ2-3	TGTGCCTGGAGACAGGGGATTGCAGATACGCAGTATTTT	CAWRQGIADTQYF